Listed below are T cell receptor beta chains from one sample, sequenced in a study of blood T cell repertoires in COVID-19. Clones were sequenced by immunoSEQ multiplex PCR, and TCRdb holds only the in-frame ones, with some missing. Of 200,000 to 300,000 clones detected, nearly 85% appear once; the ten largest clones hold around 7.8%. The sequencing sample was made of peripheral blood. The receptors shown here come from a human donor in a cohort sampled during active COVID-19. Both conserved end residues are part of each CDR3. A D gene is named only where the DNA matches it firmly. Some rows have no size entry. The others give once, few or many, or a class for an expanded clone.

d_call,v_call,clone_size,j_call,cdr3_nt,cdr3_aa
TRBD1,TRBV6-5,-,TRBJ2-3,TGTGCCAGCAGCTCCGACAGGGGGCGCAAAAATACGCAGTATTTT,CASSSDRGRKNTQYF
-,TRBV7-8,-,TRBJ2-7,TGTGCCAGCTCCCGGGTCACGAACTACGAGCAGTACTTC,CASSRVTNYEQYF
TRBD1,TRBV23-1,-,TRBJ1-2,TGCGCCAGCCCGCACAGGGGTGGCTACACCTTC,CASPHRGGYTF
-,TRBV5-5,-,TRBJ2-6,TGTGCCAGCAGCTTGGTTGGCGGAGGCTCTGGGGCCAACGTCCTGACTTTC,CASSLVGGGSGANVLTF
-,TRBV29-1,-,TRBJ2-7,TGCAGCGTCGCGGGACAGACTAGCTCCTACGAGCAGTACTTC,CSVAGQTSSYEQYF
TRBD2,TRBV5-1,-,TRBJ2-1,TGCGCCAGCAGCTCCACAGCGGGAGTTTCCTACAATGAGCAGTTCTTC,CASSSTAGVSYNEQFF
-,TRBV5-5,-,TRBJ2-5,TGTGCCAGCAGCCCAGGATTTTCGGAGACCCAGTACTTC,CASSPGFSETQYF
-,TRBV15,-,TRBJ1-1,TGTGCCACCAGCAGAACGGCCGAAACAGGGACTGAAGCTTTCTTT,CATSRTAETGTEAFF
-,TRBV11-3,-,TRBJ1-1,TGTGCCAGCAGCTTACGGGAGAACACTGAAGCTTTCTTT,CASSLRENTEAFF
-,TRBV5-8,once,TRBJ1-1,TGTGCCAGCAGCCGCACGAGTGAAGCTTTCTTT,CASSRTSEAFF
TRBD1,TRBV9,once,TRBJ1-2,TGCCCCCGCCGCGGGGGGGCCACACCCCAGGGGGACTATGGCTACACCTTC,CPRRGGATPQGDYGYTF
-,TRBV6-5,-,TRBJ2-3,TGTGCCAGCAGTCCTCCAGGGTCTTCCGGCCCGACGCAGTATTTT,CASSPPGSSGPTQYF
-,TRBV19,-,TRBJ2-3,TGTGCCAGTAGTCTCAGCGTCCCCCCCACGCAGTATTTT,CASSLSVPPTQYF
TRBD1,TRBV6-5,-,TRBJ1-5,TGTGCCAGCAACTCCGGACAGGACGGCAATCAGCCCCAGCATTTT,CASNSGQDGNQPQHF
-,TRBV5-1,-,TRBJ2-7,TGCGCCAGCAGCTTGTCCGGAAGGAGCTACGAGCAGTACTTC,CASSLSGRSYEQYF
TRBD2,TRBV28,-,TRBJ2-5,TGTGCCAGCAGTCGACTAACTAGCGGGTTAGAGACCCAGTACTTC,CASSRLTSGLETQYF
-,TRBV3-1/TRBV3-2,-,TRBJ1-1,TGTGCCAGCAGCCAATCGCAGGGAAGGACTGAAGCTTTCTTT,CASSQSQGRTEAFF
TRBD1,TRBV2,-,TRBJ1-1,TGTGCCAGCAGTTGGGACAGTAACACTGAAGCTTTCTTT,CASSWDSNTEAFF
-,TRBV19,-,TRBJ1-2,TGTGCCAGTAGTATTAACGGGATTGACGGGGGTAACTATGGCTACACCTTC,CASSINGIDGGNYGYTF
-,TRBV27,-,TRBJ2-7,TGTGCCAGCAGTTTGTCGTGGAACAGAGCCTACGAGCAGTACTTC,CASSLSWNRAYEQYF
-,TRBV12-3/TRBV12-4,-,TRBJ1-1,TGTGCCAGCAGTTTGAGACAGGAAGCTTTCTTT,CASSLRQEAFF
-,TRBV7-2,-,TRBJ2-7,TGTGCCAGCAGCTCCCAAGGACTCGTCCACGAGCAGTACTTC,CASSSQGLVHEQYF
TRBD1,TRBV11-3,few,TRBJ2-6,TGTGCCAGCAGCGCTGGGACAGGTGGGGCCAACGTCCTGACTTTC,CASSAGTGGANVLTF
-,TRBV6-5,few,TRBJ2-2,TGTGCCAGCAGTTACGTTGCTACCCGAAACACCGGGGAGCTGTTTTTT,CASSYVATRNTGELFF
TRBD2,TRBV9,-,TRBJ2-1,TGTGCCAGCAGCCCCGCGGGACTAGCGGGGTTCAATGAGCAGTTCTTC,CASSPAGLAGFNEQFF
TRBD1,TRBV29-1,-,TRBJ1-6,TGCAGCGTTTCCCTCCTGGGACAGGGAGATTCACCCCTCCACTTT,CSVSLLGQGDSPLHF
-,TRBV21-1,-,TRBJ2-3,TGTGCAGCGCCCGAGCCTAGCGGGGGGGCTAGGGATACGCAGTATTTT,CAAPEPSGGARDTQYF
TRBD2,TRBV7-8,once,TRBJ2-3,TGTGCCAGCAGTCGGCTAGCGGGAGGGGATACGCAGTATTTT,CASSRLAGGDTQYF
-,TRBV19,-,TRBJ2-7,TGTGCCAGTAGTCCTTTGGGCCAGCCAACCTACGAGCAGTACTTC,CASSPLGQPTYEQYF
TRBD2,TRBV28,once,TRBJ2-1,TGTGCCAGCAGCACCTCGGGAGCGGGGGGGCCGAATGAGCAGTTCTTC,CASSTSGAGGPNEQFF
-,TRBV3-1/TRBV3-2,-,TRBJ2-2,TGTGCCAGCAGCCAAGTAGTAAACACCGGGGAGCTGTTTTTT,CASSQVVNTGELFF
TRBD1,TRBV5-1,-,TRBJ2-1,TGCGCCAGCAGCGTGGGACAGGGATACAATGAGCAGTTCTTC,CASSVGQGYNEQFF
-,TRBV30,once,TRBJ2-7,TGTGCCTGGAGTGCACCCCAAACACAGGGATCCCACTCCTACGAGCAGTACTTC,CAWSAPQTQGSHSYEQYF
TRBD1,TRBV5-1,-,TRBJ1-1,TGCGCCAGCAGCCAAAGAAGACAGGGGAGGATGAACACTGAAGCTTTCTTT,CASSQRRQGRMNTEAFF